These T cell receptor beta chains were read from a single sample in a study of T-cell reconstitution after alpha-beta-depleted transplantation in children. MiXCR, applied by TCRdb to the PCR reads, yields one record per CDR3 protein. The table includes around 800,000 distinct CDR3 sequences, 16% detected once. The sample consisted of PBMCs, mostly from graft donor cells, taken 360 days after TCRalphabeta/CD19-depleted stem cell transplant. Receptors were obtained from a male patient between 5 and 17 years old who had a stem cell transplant for acute lymphoblastic leukemia, so the T cells may come from the graft donor. CDR3s leave out the opening cysteine and the closing phenylalanine or tryptophan. Some rows mark clone size as missing; the rest say once, few, many or name a class of expanded clone.

CDR3 protein	V gene	J gene	clone size
ASSKQGPGANVLT	TRBV2	TRBJ2-6	few
SVEEMGSSSYEQY	TRBV29-1	TRBJ2-7	NA
ASSLGQLAATQY	TRBV7-9	TRBJ2-3	few
ASSLSVTGDWDTEAF	TRBV7-6	TRBJ1-1	NA
ASSFSTGGGNEKLF	TRBV12-3/TRBV12-4	TRBJ1-4	many
ASSSVRDKWTSRYNEQF	TRBV27	TRBJ2-1	NA
ASRMTSGVYNEQF	TRBV6-1	TRBJ2-1	few
ASTPQGGGGEQY	TRBV27	TRBJ2-7	few
ASSQNSYSYNEQF	TRBV27	TRBJ2-1	many
SAFAGNYEQY	TRBV20-1	TRBJ2-7	many
ASGLEPLNTGELF	TRBV12-5	TRBJ2-2	few
ASSMRTSGTPAYNEQF	TRBV7-8	TRBJ2-1	few
ASSPSAGQPNYGYT	TRBV18	TRBJ1-2	NA
ASSSSKLRDRANNEQF	TRBV12-3/TRBV12-4	TRBJ2-1	NA
SVETSDNEQF	TRBV29-1	TRBJ2-1	few
ASTTLRTGGGPAITGELF	TRBV27	TRBJ2-2	NA
ASSPPGQQETQY	TRBV18	TRBJ2-5	many
ASSPDILSNQPQH	TRBV12-3/TRBV12-4	TRBJ1-5	few